The 11 T cell receptor beta chains below come from one sample, sequenced in a study of cytomegalovirus exposure and HLA in healthy donors. The PCR had 60 Vbeta and 13 Jbeta primers. Produced via immunoSEQ multiplex PCR; TCRdb's table is partial and in-frame only. This sample has roughly 180,000 clones, with roughly 84% found just once. Specimen: PBMCs. All receptors derive from a boy aged 10-17 years in good health and CMV-seronegative.

V is TRBV7-2 and J is TRBJ1-6, with 7 bases lining up with TRBD1. This CDR3 is built from 15 residues. Looked up from germline, CDR1 is SGHTA and CDR2 is FQGNSA. Losses at the gene ends were 5 bases for V and 10 bases for J; bases not matched to a gene: 11. Written as DNA, the CDR3 is TGTGCCAGCAGCGCGGGGACAGTGTCATCGTCACCCCTCCACTTT. Amino acid sequence: CASSAGTVSSSPLHF.

The chain combines TRBV28 with TRBJ2-7, with D unresolved. The germline CDR1 and CDR2 sequences are MDHEN and SYDVKM. The CDR3 is made up of 14 amino acids. The ends were cut back, 6 bases at V and 2 bases at J, with 14 bases in the middle. The CDR3 sequence is CASSPQVSTYEQYF. As DNA, the CDR3 is TGTGCCAGCAGCCCACAAGTGTCAACCTACGAGCAGTACTTC.

The gene calls are TRBV10-3 and TRBJ2-1; 11 nucleotides agree with TRBD2. Germline loops: CDR1 ENHRY, CDR2 SYGVKD. The CDR3 has 16 amino acids. V was pared by 5 bases and J by 7 bases, with 10 bases of the junction left unmatched. CDR3 DNA sequence: TGTGCCATCAGTCCGGGGGGACTAGCGGTGAAGAATGAGCAGTTCTTC. Translation: CAISPGGLAVKNEQFF.

The chain recombines TRBV5-4 with TRBJ1-1, with D possibly TRBD1 on 5 matching bases. Germline V gene lookup returns CDR1 SGHNT and CDR2 YYREEE (reference sequence). V lost 4 bases and J 5 bases, leaving 15 bases between the germline ends. The CDR3 extends over 14 amino acids. CDR3 loop: CASSGGGSGTEAFF. The CDR3, as DNA: TGTGCCAGCAGCGGCGGGGGAAGCGGGACTGAAGCTTTCTTT.

The genes are TRBV7-2 and TRBJ1-4; 10 bases map to TRBD1. Germline CDR1 and CDR2: SGHTA and FQGNSA. The CDR3 has 16 amino acids. Trimming removed 3 bases from V and 7 bases from J; junction bases left unmatched: 8. CDR3 sequence (DNA): TGTGCCAGCAGCTTCTTTCGACAGGGGGCAGCTGAAAAACTGTTTTTT. Residues: CASSFFRQGAAEKLFF.

This chain connects TRBV29-1 to TRBJ1-1, with TRBD1 matching 8 bases. The V and J ends lost 5 bases and 3 bases, in that order; junction bases with no gene match: 2. Germline CDR1 SQVTM, CDR2 ANQGSEA. The CDR3 is 12 residues long. The CDR3 here is CSVTGGYTEAFF. CDR3 bases: TGCAGCGTTACAGGGGGTTACACTGAAGCTTTCTTT.

The chain employs TRBV15 and TRBJ1-2, with D tentatively TRBD1 (5 bases). The CDR3 has 15 amino acids. V lost 0 bases and J lost 4, with 12 bases in between. Germline-derived CDR1 and CDR2 are LNHNV and YYDKDF (reference sequence). The CDR3 DNA reads as TGTGCCACCAGCAGAGATTTAACAGGAAGCTATGGCTACACCTTC. Translating it yields CATSRDLTGSYGYTF.

The chain carries TRBV7-3 and TRBJ2-2; D gene unclear. CDR3 length: 13 amino acids. CDR1 is SGHTA and CDR2 is FQGTGA in the germline V gene. V lost 4 bases and J 6 bases, leaving 9 bases between the germline ends. The CDR3 nucleotides are TGTGCCAGCAGCTCCACTAATTCCGGGGAGCTGTTTTTT. Amino acids: CASSSTNSGELFF.

In its sample, this clone was seen a few times. The rearrangement uses TRBV6-5 and TRBJ1-1; D is perhaps TRBD1 (5 bases). The CDR3 runs 13 residues. Germline CDR1 reads MNHEY; CDR2 reads SVGAGI. V lost 4 bases and J lost 3, with 9 bases in between. Written as DNA, the CDR3 is TGTGCCAGCAGTTGGGGGGTAGACACTGAAGCTTTCTTT. Translation gives CASSWGVDTEAFF.

The rearrangement links TRBV6-5 to TRBJ1-1; TRBD1 agrees at 9 bases. The CDR3 sequence is 15 residues long. The V segment lost 4 bases and the J segment 1 base; nucleotides outside the gene matches: 4. Germline V gene sequence: CDR1 MNHEY, CDR2 SVGAGI. CDR3 in amino acids: CASSFMGQGNTEAFF. The CDR3 DNA is TGTGCCAGCAGTTTCATGGGACAGGGGAACACTGAAGCTTTCTTT.

V usage is TRBV20-1 and J usage is TRBJ1-1; no definite D call. Trimming stripped 6 bases from V and 3 bases from J, with 8 bases between. CDR3 length: 11 amino acids. Germline V gene sequence: CDR1 DFQATT, CDR2 SNEGSKA (reference sequence). CDR3: CSADFYTEAFF. The CDR3 DNA reads as TGCAGTGCCGACTTCTACACTGAAGCTTTCTTT.